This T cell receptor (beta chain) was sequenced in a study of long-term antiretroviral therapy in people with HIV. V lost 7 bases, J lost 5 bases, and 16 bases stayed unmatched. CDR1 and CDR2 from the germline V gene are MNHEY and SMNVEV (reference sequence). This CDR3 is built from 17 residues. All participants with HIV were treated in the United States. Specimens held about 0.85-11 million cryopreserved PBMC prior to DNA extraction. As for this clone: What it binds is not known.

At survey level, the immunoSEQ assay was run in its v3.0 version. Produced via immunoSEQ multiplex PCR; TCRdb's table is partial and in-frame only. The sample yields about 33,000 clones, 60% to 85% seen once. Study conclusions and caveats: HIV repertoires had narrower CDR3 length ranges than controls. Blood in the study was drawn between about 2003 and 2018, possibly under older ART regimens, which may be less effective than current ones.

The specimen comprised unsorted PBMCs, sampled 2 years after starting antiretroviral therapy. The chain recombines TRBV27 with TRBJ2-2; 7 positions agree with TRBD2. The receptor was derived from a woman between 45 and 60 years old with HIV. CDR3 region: CASKSLFRGVLTGELFF. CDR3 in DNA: TGTGCCAGCAAATCATTGTTCCGGGGGGTCCTTACCGGGGAGCTGTTTTTT.